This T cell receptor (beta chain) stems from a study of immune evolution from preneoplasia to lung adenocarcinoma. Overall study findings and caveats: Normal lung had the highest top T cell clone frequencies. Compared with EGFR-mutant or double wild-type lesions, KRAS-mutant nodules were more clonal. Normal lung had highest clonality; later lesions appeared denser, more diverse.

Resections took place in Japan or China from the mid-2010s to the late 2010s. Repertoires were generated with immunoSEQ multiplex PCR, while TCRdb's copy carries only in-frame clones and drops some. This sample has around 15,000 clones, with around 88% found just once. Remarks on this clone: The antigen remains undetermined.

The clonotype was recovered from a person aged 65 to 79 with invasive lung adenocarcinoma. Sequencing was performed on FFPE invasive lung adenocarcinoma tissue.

Here the CDR3 reads CASSLLGLSSNQPQHF. CDR3 DNA sequence: TGCGCCAGCAGCTTGTTAGGGCTTTCAAGCAATCAGCCCCAGCATTTT. The rearrangement uses TRBV5-1 and TRBJ1-5, with D hard to call. V gave up 1 base and J gave up 1 base, with 12 bases separating them. The V gene's germline CDR1 is SGHRS and CDR2 YFSETQ. CDR3 length equals 16 residues.